Presented here are 22 T cell receptor beta chains from one specimen sequenced in a study of T-cell memory formation after mild COVID-19. TCRdb ran MiXCR on the 5' RACE reads and lists one entry per CDR3 protein. This table has fewer than 350,000 distinct CDR3 sequences, about a sixth appearing once. Sequencing was done on a sample of PBMCs or a T cell subset sorted from them (not recorded which). These receptors were obtained from a man aged 18 to 29 who had mild COVID-19 (a few samples of this study predate the infection). Cell type and time point are not known.

V usage is TRBV20-1 and J usage is TRBJ2-3, with D possibly matching TRBD1 (6 bases). Germline CDR1 and CDR2: DFQATT and SNEGSKA (reference sequence). V was shortened by 6 bases and J by 0 bases, with 16 bases between the two germline ends. The CDR3 is 15 residues long. The CDR3 DNA reads TGCAGTGCCCAGAGGGGGTCGTGGAGCACAGATACGCAGTATTTT. Protein: CSAQRGSWSTDTQYF.

This clonotype was seen a handful of times. CDR3 sequence: CAWSVGLAAYNEQFF. The CDR3 DNA reads as TGTGCCTGGAGTGTAGGGCTAGCGGCTTACAATGAGCAGTTCTTC. The V and J genes are TRBV30 and TRBJ2-1, with 7 positions matching TRBD2. This CDR3 region has 15 residues. Per germline, CDR1 GTSNPN and CDR2 SVGIG (reference sequence). The V gene end was trimmed by 0 bases and the J gene end by 4 bases; junction bases not matched to a gene: 6. Combining the CDR3 with reference TRBV30 and TRBJ2-1 gives the whole variable domain SQTIHQWPATLVQPVGSPLSLECTVEGTSNPNLYWYRQAAGRGLQLLFYSVGIGQISSEVPQNLSASRPQDRQFILSSKKLLLSDSGFYLCAWSVGLAAYNEQFFGPGTRLTVL.

This sequence joins TRBV5-4 and TRBJ2-7; perhaps D is TRBD1 or TRBD2 (5 bases each). The CDR3 contains 14 residues. V dropped 0 bases and J dropped 2 bases, with 9 bases sitting between them. Germline V gives CDR1 SGHNT, CDR2 YYREEE (reference sequence). This CDR3 is CASSLDGAPYEQYV. CDR3 nucleotides: TGTGCCAGCAGCTTGGACGGGGCACCCTACGAGCAGTACGTC.

This chain uses TRBV18 with TRBJ2-3, with TRBD2 as a possible D gene (6 bases). The V and J ends lost 4 bases and 8 bases respectively, with 13 bases between them. The CDR3 loop spans 13 amino acids. Germline CDR1 and CDR2: KGHSH and LQKENI. CDR3 residues: CASSHPGTVTQYF. The CDR3 DNA follows: TGTGCCAGCTCACACCCAGGGACTGTTACGCAGTATTTT.

The rearrangement joins TRBV5-1 to TRBJ2-7; 7 bases match TRBD2. Germline CDR1 is SGHRS and CDR2 is YFSETQ. J was trimmed by 3 bases and V by 0 bases; bases with no gene match: 12. The CDR3 length is 17 residues. This CDR3 is CASSLGSRGEINYEQYF. CDR3 DNA sequence: TGCGCCAGCAGCTTGGGCTCCCGGGGGGAGATAAACTACGAGCAGTACTTC.

The V and J genes are TRBV7-3 and TRBJ2-5, with TRBD1 as a possible D gene (6 bases). The V gene lost 5 bases and the J gene lost 4 bases, with 14 bases spanning the gap. Germline values: CDR1 SGHTA, CDR2 FQGTGA. This CDR3 region has 14 residues. The CDR3 DNA is TGTGCCAGCAGCAGGTTTGGGGGCGGAGAGACCCAGTACTTC. Translation gives CASSRFGGGETQYF.

This clonotype was seen a few times. This chain links TRBV20-1 with TRBJ2-5; no clear D gene. The CDR3 sequence is 14 residues long. Germline lookup yields CDR1 DFQATT and CDR2 SNEGSKA (reference sequence). The V end lost 0 bases, the J end lost 2 bases, and 10 bases lay between the germline ends. CDR3 loop: CSARELRLQETQYF. The DNA of the CDR3 is TGCAGTGCTAGAGAGCTCAGGCTTCAAGAGACCCAGTACTTC.

This clonotype has at least ten counts. The rearrangement links TRBV5-1 to TRBJ2-1; D may match TRBD1 or TRBD2 (6 bases each). The CDR3 consists of 11 residues. The germline CDR1 and CDR2 sequences are SGHRS and YFSETQ. The V end was cut by 7 bases, the J end by 6 bases, with 8 bases between. In nucleotides, the CDR3 is TGCGCCAGCGGAGGGGGCAATGAGCAGTTCTTC. It yields the protein CASGGGNEQFF.

The gene calls are TRBV28 and TRBJ2-7; the D gene could be TRBD1 or TRBD2 (6 bases each). Germline-derived CDR1 and CDR2 are MDHEN and SYDVKM. The CDR3 totals 12 residues. The V end was cut by 11 bases, the J end by 2 bases, with 13 bases between. CDR3 coding DNA: TGTGCCGCGGGTCGGGGGCCCTACGAGCAGTACTTC. This encodes CAAGRGPYEQYF.

Ten or more counts support this clonotype. The rearrangement joins TRBV7-9 to TRBJ1-4, with D uncertain. Germline V lookup: CDR1 SEHNR, CDR2 FQNEAQ (reference sequence). V dropped 1 base and J dropped 8 bases, with 11 bases sitting between them. CDR3 size: 14 residues. The CDR3 nucleotides read TGTGCCAGCAGCTTAGTGGCGGGGAAAGAAAAACTGTTTTTT. The encoded protein is CASSLVAGKEKLFF. The full variable domain, its missing parts supplied by reference TRBV7-9 and TRBJ1-4, is DTGVSQNPRHKITKRGQNVTFRCDPISEHNRLYWYRQTLGQGPEFLTYFQNEAQLEKSRLLSDRFSAERPKGSFSTLEIQRTEQGDSAMYLCASSLVAGKEKLFFGSGTQLSVL.

V gene TRBV9 combines with J gene TRBJ1-2, with D tentatively TRBD1 (5 bases). Germline V gene sequence: CDR1 SGDLS, CDR2 YYNGEE. The CDR3 is made up of 17 amino acids. Trimming pared 0 bases from V and 7 bases from J, leaving 22 bases between. The CDR3 region is CASSVATPAGRVGGYTF. The CDR3 bases are TGTGCCAGCAGCGTAGCCACCCCGGCGGGCAGGGTGGGTGGCTACACCTTC.

The J gene is TRBJ2-5, the V gene TRBV5-1; D is undetermined. CDR3 length: 14 amino acids. The ends were cut back, 3 bases at V and 0 bases at J, with 9 bases in the middle. Germline assignment: CDR1 SGHRS and CDR2 YFSETQ. DNA for the CDR3: TGCGCCAGCAGCTCTGAAACGTACCAAGAGACCCAGTACTTC. Encoded protein: CASSSETYQETQYF.

The chain employs TRBV7-3 and TRBJ2-2; no reliable D call. Germline loops: CDR1 SGHTA, CDR2 FQGTGA. The V end lost 1 base, the J end lost 2 bases, and 8 bases lay between the germline ends. CDR3 length: 15 amino acids. The CDR3 protein is CASSLKVDNTGELFF. The CDR3 coding sequence is TGTGCCAGCAGCTTAAAGGTCGACAACACCGGGGAGCTGTTTTTT.

At least ten counts were recorded for this clonotype. The gene calls are TRBV20-1 and TRBJ1-2; 7 nucleotides line up with TRBD1. V was pared by 0 bases and J by 2 bases, with 6 bases of the junction left unmatched. The CDR3 covers 15 residues. Per germline, CDR1 DFQATT and CDR2 SNEGSKA (reference sequence). The CDR3 DNA is TGCAGTGCTAGAGACCCTATGACAGGGAACTATGGCTACACCTTC. Protein product: CSARDPMTGNYGYTF.

The chain combines TRBV24-1 with TRBJ2-3; TRBD1 matches 8 bases. Germline values: CDR1 KGHDR, CDR2 SFDVKD. The CDR3 contains 15 residues. The V segment lost 2 bases and the J segment 1 base; nucleotides outside the gene matches: 1. This CDR3 is CATSDSGQGTDTQYF. CDR3 DNA: TGTGCCACCAGTGATTCGGGACAGGGCACAGATACGCAGTATTTT.

This clonotype was counted a few times. J is TRBJ2-3 and V is TRBV6-4; 8 bases agree with TRBD2. CDR3 length: 15 residues. The V gene end was trimmed by 2 bases and the J gene end by 0 bases; junction bases not matched to a gene: 1. Germline V lookup: CDR1 MRHNA, CDR2 SNTAGT. The CDR3 DNA reads TGTGCCAGCAGTGACCGGGGGGGGAGCACAGATACGCAGTATTTT. Its protein product is CASSDRGGSTDTQYF.

This clonotype was recorded at least ten times. This rearrangement joins TRBV12-3 or TRBV12-4 to TRBJ2-3; 8 bases line up with TRBD2. Germline trimming cut 5 bases from V and 0 bases from J; bases unmatched to any gene: 1. The CDR3 sequence is 14 residues long. The CDR3 region has the DNA TGTGCCAGCAGTACTAGCGGTAGCACAGATACGCAGTATTTT. Translating it yields CASSTSGSTDTQYF.

The J gene is TRBJ2-2, the V gene TRBV7-8, with 12 bases fitting TRBD2. The germline V gene encodes CDR1 SGHVS and CDR2 FQNEAQ. Germline trimming cut 6 bases from V and 7 bases from J; bases unmatched to any gene: 3. The CDR3 runs 14 residues. The CDR3 protein is CASRASGGVGELFF. CDR3 DNA sequence: TGTGCCAGCAGGGCTAGCGGGGGGGTCGGGGAGCTGTTTTTT.

The chain carries TRBV4-1 and TRBJ1-2; 7 bases fit TRBD1. The germline CDR1 and CDR2 sequences are MGHRA and YSYEKL. The CDR3 length is 16 residues. Unmatched junction bases numbered 11, after V lost 1 base and J lost 6 bases. CDR3 region: CASSQVGRGVNHGYTF. The CDR3 DNA reads TGCGCCAGCAGCCAAGTCGGCAGGGGGGTCAACCATGGCTACACCTTC.

J is TRBJ2-6 and V is TRBV29-1; D perhaps matches TRBD2 (5 bases). Trimming took 6 bases from V and 3 from J, leaving 9 bases between them. Germline lookup yields CDR1 SQVTM and CDR2 ANQGSEA. This CDR3 spans 13 amino acids. Written as DNA, the CDR3 is TGCAGCGTAACGGGGAATGGGGCCAACGTCCTGACTTTC. This encodes CSVTGNGANVLTF.

At least ten counts were recorded for this clonotype. The chain recombines TRBV10-3 with TRBJ2-3, with TRBD2 identical over 13 bases. This CDR3 has 15 amino acids. Germline V gives CDR1 ENHRY, CDR2 SYGVKD. After removal of 5 bases from V and 4 bases from J, the junction contained 3 bases not matched to a gene. For the CDR3, the DNA is TGTGCCATCAGTCGGACTAGCGGGGGTTCAGATACGCAGTATTTT. Amino acid sequence: CAISRTSGGSDTQYF.

V and J are TRBV4-2 and TRBJ1-6; no reliable D call. V lost 1 base to trimming and J lost 7 bases, with 5 bases between them. Germline values: CDR1 LGHNA, CDR2 YNFKEQ. This CDR3 spans 13 amino acids. The DNA of the CDR3 is TGTGCCAGCAGCCAAGTGGAGAATTCACCCCTCCACTTT. Translated, it gives CASSQVENSPLHF.